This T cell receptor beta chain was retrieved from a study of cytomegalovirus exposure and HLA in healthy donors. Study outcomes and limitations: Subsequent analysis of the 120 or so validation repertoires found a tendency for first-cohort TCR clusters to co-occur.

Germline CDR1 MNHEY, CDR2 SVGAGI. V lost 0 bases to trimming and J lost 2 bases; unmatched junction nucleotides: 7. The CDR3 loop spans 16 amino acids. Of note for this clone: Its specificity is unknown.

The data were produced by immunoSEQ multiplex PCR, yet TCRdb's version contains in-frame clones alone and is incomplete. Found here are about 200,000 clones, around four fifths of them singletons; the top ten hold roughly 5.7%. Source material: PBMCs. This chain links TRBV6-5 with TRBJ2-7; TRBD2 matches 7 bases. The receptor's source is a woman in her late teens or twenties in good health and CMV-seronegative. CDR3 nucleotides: TGTGCCAGCAGTTACTCCCGAAGCGGGGCCCCCTACGAGCAGTACTTC. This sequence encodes CASSYSRSGAPYEQYF.